This T cell receptor beta chain is from a study of OX40 agonist ivuxolimab in advanced cancers. Study results and caveats: CD8+ T cells averaged more expanded clones than CD4+. Which antigen the expanded peripheral T cells recognized is unknown.

Researchers took blood at baseline, on cycle 4 day 1, and on cycle 7 day 1. TCRdb's copy holds only in-frame clones and misses some; the assay was immunoSEQ multiplex PCR. The sample consists of roughly 89,000 clones, 85% to 90% of them appearing once. With regard to this clone: Antigen specificity is unknown.

Germline CDR1 reads MNHNY; CDR2 reads SVGAGI (reference sequence). The germline V and J ends were trimmed by 1 base and 4 bases, with 4 bases remaining between them. CDR3 length: 13 residues. This specimen was CD4+ or CD8+ T cells sorted from blood, taken in a trial of the OX40 agonist ivuxolimab. This chain connects TRBV6-6 to TRBJ1-4; no firm D call. The receptor's source is an adult with an advanced solid tumor such as melanoma, head and neck, liver or kidney cancer. The CDR3 DNA reads TGTGCCAGCAGTTACTTGAGTAATGAAAAACTGTTTTTT. Translated, it gives CASSYLSNEKLFF.